This entry lists 15 T cell receptor beta chains sequenced from one sample in a study of CD8 T cells in Susac syndrome. Random hexamers served to reverse transcribe roughly 0.5 to 1 ug RNA. TCRdb fed the immunoSEQ multiplex PCR reads into MiXCR, producing one record per CDR3 protein. The data contain roughly 80,000 distinct CDR3 sequences, approximately 94% of them seen just once; the ten biggest clones take up about 0.52%. The sample comprised CD8+ T cells from PBMCs. The receptors come from a human donor with Susac syndrome.

This chain links TRBV12-5 with TRBJ1-2; D is unclear. Trimming removed 5 bases at V and 4 bases at J, with 17 bases between. Germline CDR1 is LGHNT and CDR2 is FRNRAP. The CDR3 has 15 residues. The CDR3 DNA sequence: TGTGCTAGTGGTCCAACCGGGAGGGTACCCTATGGCTACACCTTC. It translates to CASGPTGRVPYGYTF.

The chain carries TRBV9 and TRBJ1-4; tentative D call: TRBD1 (6 bases). CDR1 is SGDLS, CDR2 YYNGEE, per germline. The ends were cut back, 1 base at V and 6 bases at J, with 10 bases in the middle. The CDR3 totals 14 residues. CDR3 residues: CASSVQGRDEKLFF. In nucleotides, the CDR3 is TGTGCCAGCAGCGTACAGGGGAGGGATGAAAAACTGTTTTTT.

This chain connects TRBV11-2 to TRBJ1-2, with TRBD1 matching over 8 bases. The CDR3 covers 15 residues. CDR1 SGHAT and CDR2 FQNNGV come from the germline V gene. The V segment lost 0 bases and the J segment 4 bases; nucleotides outside the gene matches: 4. The CDR3 reads CASSLEGTGGYGYTF. CDR3 nucleotides: TGTGCCAGCAGCTTAGAGGGAACAGGGGGCTATGGCTACACCTTC.

V and J are TRBV29-1 and TRBJ2-3; the D gene could be TRBD1 or TRBD2 (5 bases each). This CDR3 is built from 18 residues. Trimming pared 0 bases from V and 3 bases from J, leaving 22 bases between. Germline V gives CDR1 SQVTM, CDR2 ANQGSEA. The DNA of the CDR3 is TGCAGCGTTGAAGAGTGGGTCTCTTTTGAGGGGCGAACAGATACGCAGTATTTT. Translation: CSVEEWVSFEGRTDTQYF.

In this sample, this clonotype turned up once. The chain employs TRBV20-1 and TRBJ1-5; no firm D call. The CDR3 covers 12 residues. The V end lost 6 bases, the J end lost 3 bases, and 9 bases lay between the germline ends. In germline, CDR1 is DFQATT, CDR2 SNEGSKA (reference sequence). The CDR3 nucleotides read TGCAGTGCCACCCGCGACAATCAGCCCCAGCATTTT. Protein sequence: CSATRDNQPQHF.

The V and J genes are TRBV3-1 and TRBJ2-1; TRBD2 is a possible D gene (5 bases). The CDR3 runs 16 residues. The V and J ends lost 3 bases and 0 bases respectively, with 12 bases between them. Germline V CDR1 and CDR2: LGHDT, YNNKEL (reference sequence). This CDR3 is CASSHLLAGSYNEQFF. The CDR3, as DNA: TGTGCCAGCAGCCATCTTCTAGCAGGCTCCTACAATGAGCAGTTCTTC.

The chain is built from TRBV2 and TRBJ1-6; D is unresolved. This CDR3 has 15 residues. Germline lookup yields CDR1 SNHLY and CDR2 FYNNEI. Trimming took 3 bases from V and 0 from J, leaving 6 bases between them. The DNA for the CDR3 is TGTGCCAGCAGTGAGACGAGCTCCTATAATTCACCCCTCCACTTT. Translated, it gives CASSETSSYNSPLHF. Using reference TRBV2 and TRBJ1-6 for the parts outside the CDR3, the full variable domain is EPEVTQTPSHQVTQMGQEVILRCVPISNHLYFYWYRQILGQKVEFLVSFYNNEISEKSEIFDDQFSVERPDGSNFTLKIRSTKLEDSAMYFCASSETSSYNSPLHFGNGTRLTVT.

The rearrangement uses TRBV27 and TRBJ2-5, with D perhaps matching TRBD2 (6 bases). The CDR3 is 11 residues long. The ends were cut back, 6 bases at V and 7 bases at J, with 9 bases in the middle. The V gene's germline CDR1 is MNHEY and CDR2 SMNVEV (reference sequence). CDR3 amino acids: CASSLGGTQYF. Here the CDR3 DNA reads TGTGCCAGCAGCCTCGGGGGGACCCAGTACTTC.

The chain recombines TRBV27 with TRBJ2-1, with 14 bases matching TRBD2. The CDR3 is 16 amino acids. V lost 8 bases and J lost 7; bases outside the gene matches: 10. Germline V CDR1 and CDR2: MNHEY, SMNVEV (reference sequence). The CDR3 spells CASSWGLAGDRNEQFF. CDR3 bases: TGTGCCAGCTCGTGGGGACTAGCGGGGGACCGAAATGAGCAGTTCTTC.

The chain uses TRBV9 and TRBJ2-7; D is perhaps TRBD1 (6 bases). Trimming pared 3 bases from V and 6 bases from J, leaving 16 bases between. CDR1 and CDR2 from the germline V gene are SGDLS and YYNGEE. The CDR3 runs to 14 residues. The CDR3 DNA reads TGTGCCAGCAGCGATCATTTGACAGGCGGCGAGCAGTACTTC. Translating gives CASSDHLTGGEQYF.

This chain connects TRBV5-1 to TRBJ1-1; tentative D call: TRBD1 (6 bases). Germline CDR1 SGHRS, CDR2 YFSETQ. Trimming stripped 4 bases from V and 2 bases from J, with 12 bases between. This CDR3 comprises 14 residues. CDR3 nucleotides: TGCGCCAGCAGCAGGGAGGGGGGAAACACTGAAGCTTTCTTT. This gives the protein CASSREGGNTEAFF.

The V call is TRBV29-1, the J call TRBJ1-1, with 7 bases that match TRBD1. CDR1 is SQVTM, CDR2 ANQGSEA, per germline. V lost 7 bases, J lost 0 bases, and 17 bases stayed unmatched. The CDR3 sequence is 17 residues long. CDR3 nucleotides: TGCAGCGCCCACCCTCCAATGACAGGGCCCATGAACACTGAAGCTTTCTTT. Translating gives CSAHPPMTGPMNTEAFF.

The chain links TRBV19 to TRBJ2-7, with unresolved D. Germline CDR1 LNHDA, CDR2 SQIVND (reference sequence). Trimming removed 4 bases from V and 2 bases from J, with 15 bases in between. This CDR3 region has 15 residues. CDR3 loop: CASSNPRASPYEQYF. As DNA, the CDR3 is TGTGCCAGTAGTAATCCCCGAGCCTCCCCCTACGAGCAGTACTTC.

The chain links TRBV1 to TRBJ2-4; TRBD1 reflects the table's D call only, with no check against the DNA. TRBV1 is described as a pseudogene. The CDR3 is 19 amino acids. The CDR3 sequence: CTSSQDGAVSTLAKNIQYF. The CDR3, as DNA: TGCACCAGCAGCCAAGATGGGGCAGTGTCAACACTAGCCAAAAACATTCAGTACTTC.

V usage is TRBV4-3 and J usage is TRBJ1-1, with D possibly TRBD1 on 6 matching bases. The CDR3 is 15 amino acids. V lost 0 bases and J 7 bases, leaving 15 bases between the germline ends. Germline V CDR1 and CDR2: LGHNA, YSLEER. CDR3 protein: CASSQEFWGRDEAFF. As DNA, the CDR3 is TGCGCCAGCAGCCAAGAATTTTGGGGGCGCGATGAAGCTTTCTTT.